Listed here is a single T cell receptor (beta chain). Its antigen is still unknown. Per-base quality was not reported, and no clone a single base away is much larger than it. The method was the immunoSEQ multiplex PCR assay. For the multiplex PCR, a mixture combining 60 forward primers for TCR Vbeta segments and 13 reverse primers for TCR Jbeta segments was used. The CDR3 region of rearranged TCR beta genes was amplified from genomic DNA with a multiplex PCR assay. Amplified TCR beta libraries were sequenced as 87-base-pair reads on the Illumina HiSeq System. On the study's bioinformatics: In a later analysis, roughly 80 million unique TCR beta chains were counted across the 650 to 750 repertoires, and some 10 million of these chains were shared by at least two donors. To remove PCR and sequencing errors, raw reads were error-corrected and collapsed into unique sequences using a nearest-neighbor algorithm that merged closely related sequences. Alignment of CDR3 sequences to IMGT reference sequences was used to assign V, D and J gene segments. For a sequence to be retained, a match of at least six nucleotides was required to both a V gene segment and a J gene segment. A rearrangement counted as productive if the CDR3 had no stop codons and remained in frame with V and J, and every other rearrangement counted as non-productive. Following IMGT convention, CDR3 was defined as the stretch from the second conserved V-encoded cysteine to the conserved J-encoded phenylalanine. In an earlier analysis of around 600 of the donors, sequences lacking an unambiguous match to a single V gene segment were excluded. An earlier analysis of several hundred of the donors called V segments functional above 56.7% productive rearrangements and segregating when the between-donor standard deviation exceeded 5%. A statistical classification framework was built for diagnosing cytomegalovirus status from the catalog of TCR beta chain sequences. In a later analysis, V and J genes were assigned by comparing TCR nucleotide sequences against IMGT/GENE-DB human TR gene sequences. A later analysis assigned CDR3 sequences and most-parsimonious VDJ recombination scenarios with the TCRdist pipeline. In a later analysis, each TCR beta chain was defined by its CDR3 amino acid sequence together with its V-gene family, and reads without a unique V-gene family were excluded. As a way to deal with suspected cross-contamination and a sequencing artifact, a later analysis dropped nearly 600 nucleotide sequences that were highly shared and had low generation probability. In a later analysis, a clonal expansion index was calculated for each public chain from normalized within-repertoire ranks of inferred template counts. A later analysis computed generation probabilities with a VDJ recombination model fitted to out-of-frame rearrangements, and checked the results against IGoR. A later analysis scored TCR-TCR, TCR-HLA and TCR-CMV co-occurrence with hypergeometric tests, applying a repertoire-size bias correction to TCR pairs. False discovery rates were estimated in a later analysis by permuting HLA or CMV assignments 20 times. In a later analysis, co-occurring TCRs were grouped using DBSCAN, with TCRdist sequence similarity added in when clustering inside HLA-allele-positive subsets. Repertoires with fewer than 30,000 or more than 120,000 public chains were left out of co-occurrence clustering, as were four to six repertoires with anomalous nucleotide sharing. The source is immuneACCESS, and TCRdb retained only in-frame sequences with V and J called. Part of the clones is not carried over; for the studies checked, unresolved V genes explain less than half of this, and the remainder is unexplained. The V and J calls and the clone size are those of that table, but D and trimming were determined from the DNA. Here the sample has 120,000 to 150,000 clones; nearly 80% occur a single time. The ten largest clones add up to just over 5% of the sample.

In the germline V gene, CDR1 corresponds to SQVTM and CDR2 to ANQGSEA. Including the terminal cysteine and phenylalanine, the CDR3 comprises 17 residues. Solely the CDR3 DNA is kept, with 51 bases framed from the first base. Clipping removes 6 bases from V and 2 bases from J, with 18 as the unmatched junction base count. This specimen comes from a study of cytomegalovirus exposure and HLA in healthy donors (dated by TCRdb to about 2017). About the full investigation: An earlier analysis of roughly 630 of the donors reported about 250 Gb of sequence data and 120 million or so unique TCR beta sequences from 150 million to 200 million T cells. Genome-wide SNP genotypes for about three fifths of the 666 donors were used in a later genetic analysis, which treated that subset as a discovery cohort. A later analysis re-analyzed previously published TCR beta repertoires from approximately 700 donors and added high-resolution HLA genotyping to study TCR occurrence patterns. The number of donors typed differed by locus, with about 629-630 for A, B, C, DRB1 and DQB1, around 520 for DQA1, over 600 for DPA1, and over 400 for DPB1. A handful of DR-DQ haplotypes were handled as single units for association and clustering because linkage in the cohort was strong. HLA typing covered class I and class II loci at four-digit resolution. Donor age, sex, ethnicity and CMV serostatus were collected together with the repertoire data. Of the roughly 410 genotyped donors, approximately 80% were placed in the genetic ancestry cluster associated with self-reported Caucasian donors. An early release that covered about 640 HLA-typed donors contained around 300 gigabases of sequencing data and 75 million to 100 million unique TCR sequences. Rather than drawing on any new phenotypic data, the later analysis identified candidate immune exposures from TCR beta sequences and the way those sequences occurred across donors. The T cell repertoires of roughly 660 subjects were profiled by immunosequencing and related to cytomegalovirus serostatus. Along with the approximately 620-subject first cohort, a separate validation cohort of 120 different subjects was used. Every repertoire in the discovery cohort had been generated on one and the same sequencing platform. Across 300 to 500 genotyped donors of the cohort, an average of 235,054 unique TCR beta nucleotide sequences per donor were sequenced, and roughly 18% of those sequences were non-productive. To predict cytomegalovirus infection status, the study brought together high-throughput TCR immunosequencing, statistical association of individual TCRs with disease status, and machine learning. An earlier analysis of fewer than 700 of the donors applied high-throughput TCR beta sequencing to assess whether each TCR beta V gene segment acted as functional or pseudogenic. The aim of the study was to test whether cataloging public T cell receptors could identify signatures of past pathogen exposure. General findings and caveats noted by the study authors: Because counts were too low, roughly 17 rarely observed V segments, including chromosome 9 orphons, were left out of the earlier analysis of about 500 of the donors. Three of the identified cytomegalovirus-associated TCR beta chains were confirmed in vitro to be specific for cytomegalovirus antigens. Specific HLA alleles were associated with 15,000 to 20,000 TCR beta sequences at a false discovery rate of 0.05 in a later analysis. In a later analysis, several top co-occurrence clusters were reported to appear linked to parvovirus B19, influenza, CMV and Epstein-Barr virus. In a later analysis, HLA-associated TCR beta chains were found to be more clonally expanded and to have lower generation probabilities than equally common non-associated chains. Because some donors lacked HLA typing at each locus, the association tests relied only on the typed subset. Roughly uniform sequencing depth across donors was assumed in presence/absence analyses, although this assumption may not hold. Some IMGT-functional V segments, including TRBV6-2 and TRBV6-3, could not be told apart with the 87-base-pair reads, so those segments were excluded. In the study, approximately 150 TCR beta chains were listed as associated with cytomegalovirus. The only immune exposure information available for the cohort was CMV serostatus. Most CMV-associated TCR beta chains appeared to be HLA-restricted in a later analysis, and the HLA associations seemed to be driven largely by CMV exposure. According to a later genetic analysis, donors in an Asian-associated ancestry cluster had fewer N-insertions in productive TCRs than the approximately 610-donor mean. In this cohort, only TCR beta chains were sequenced, and detectable features were limited by the absence of alpha or paired-chain data. In an earlier analysis of roughly 560 of the donors, most TCR beta V segments were observed in productive rearrangements about 87% or about 30% of the time, broadly matching IMGT annotations. According to the authors, the approach could potentially be generalized to other disease states and immunological phenotypes. When HLA alleles, especially DR and DQ, strongly co-occurred, TCR associations were difficult to assign to individual alleles. In a later analysis, TCR association rates were found to vary across HLA loci, with the most associated TCRs seen for DRB1 alleles and the fewest for HLA-C alleles. A further reported finding was that TCR beta sequences accurately predicted the HLA-A and HLA-B alleles for most subjects in the first cohort. A cluster of highly shared sequence variants was judged likely to be a technical artifact of the sequencing pipeline. The classifier was reported to diagnose cytomegalovirus status with high specificity and sensitivity in both the original cohort and the validation cohort. V-gene and J-gene trimming of TCR beta chains was associated with a missense DCLRE1C variant in a later genetic analysis, and the association was replicated in an independent cohort. Correlated functional status among segregating V segments might be attributable to linkage disequilibrium, but an unknown experimental factor could not be ruled out. While some public TCRs were present in many individuals, most TCR sequences turned up only very rarely across donors.

The cohort comprised 550 to 700 healthy bone marrow donors. Cohort members were all nominally healthy when sampled, although unrecorded immune exposures were likely present. The donor tested CMV seronegative, placing the donor among the 300 to 400 seronegative members of the cohort. A peripheral blood sample was collected from each donor, and TCR beta sequencing was performed on peripheral blood mononuclear cells. The Qiagen DNeasy Blood Extraction Kit was used to extract genomic DNA from the blood cell samples. Sequences were obtained from PBMCs. The rearranged segments are TRBV29-1 and TRBJ2-7; TRBD1 agrees with 8 junctional bases. The TCR was taken from a male donor in good health and CMV-seronegative. Here the CDR3 is given as CSVRFQGTGGPTYEQYF. The DNA is TGCAGCGTGCGATTCCAAGGGACAGGCGGTCCTACCTACGAGCAGTACTTC.